Following are 8 T cell receptor beta chains from one sample sequenced in a study of T cell responses to AZD1222 COVID-19 vaccine. The assay was immunoSEQ multiplex PCR, and TCRdb's table has in-frame clones only and misses some. The data contain around 88,000 clones, over 85% of them seen just once; the ten biggest clones take up about 2.8%. This sample comprised peripheral blood, obtained on day 0 of MenACWY control vaccination. These receptors were collected from an adult in good health.

This clone came up a few times. This chain uses TRBV30 with TRBJ1-1, with 8 positions matching TRBD1. The junction had 14 bases not matched to a gene; V was cut back by 1 base and J by 7 bases. Germline CDR1 and CDR2: GTSNPN and SVGIG (reference sequence). The CDR3 extends over 16 amino acids. The CDR3 reads CAWSATIGQGVSEAFF. DNA of the CDR3: TGTGCCTGGAGTGCCACTATTGGACAGGGAGTCAGTGAAGCTTTCTTT.

The chain employs TRBV27 and TRBJ1-2; 12 bases agree with TRBD1. V gave up 2 bases and J gave up 8 bases; unmatched junction bases: 9. The CDR3 is made up of 16 amino acids. The V gene's germline CDR1 is MNHEY and CDR2 SMNVEV (reference sequence). The CDR3 sequence is CASSLGTGGALGGYTF. CDR3 sequence (DNA): TGTGCCAGCAGTTTAGGGACAGGGGGCGCATTGGGGGGCTACACCTTC.

The gene calls are TRBV15 and TRBJ1-4; tentatively, D is TRBD1 (5 bases). The CDR3 spans 19 residues. Germline V gene sequence: CDR1 LNHNV, CDR2 YYDKDF (reference sequence). V lost 1 base and J lost 3, with 21 bases in between. The CDR3: CATSRGPGRGLGANEKLFF. Here the CDR3 DNA reads TGTGCCACCAGCAGAGGACCCGGCAGAGGGTTAGGGGCTAATGAAAAACTGTTTTTT.

V and J are TRBV11-3 and TRBJ1-2; a weak D match, TRBD1 (6 bases). V lost 5 bases, J lost 4 bases, and 11 bases lay in between. The germline V gene encodes CDR1 SGHNT and CDR2 YENEEA. The CDR3 has 13 amino acids. The CDR3 spells CASSRDTSYGYTF. CDR3 nucleotide sequence: TGTGCCAGCAGCCGGGACACGAGCTATGGCTACACCTTC.

The genes are TRBV6-5 and TRBJ1-4; D not resolved. The CDR3 is 12 amino acids. The ends were cut back, 8 bases at V and 7 bases at J, with 11 bases in the middle. Germline CDR1 reads MNHEY; CDR2 reads SVGAGI. The CDR3 bases are TGTGCCAGCTGGTCCTACGGTGAAAAACTGTTTTTT. It encodes CASWSYGEKLFF.

This clone was seen only once. This chain connects TRBV3-1 (or the pseudogene TRBV3-2) to TRBJ1-2; perhaps TRBD1 as D (6 bases). This CDR3 spans 15 amino acids. Germline assignment: CDR1 LGHDT and CDR2 YNNKEL (reference sequence). V shed 2 bases and J shed 4 bases, with 14 bases lying between them. CDR3 region: CASSQQRGAAYGYTF. The CDR3 nucleotides are TGTGCCAGCAGCCAACAACGGGGGGCGGCCTATGGCTACACCTTC.

The chain recombines TRBV5-4 with TRBJ2-1, with a weak D call TRBD2 (5 bases). Germline lookup yields CDR1 SGHNT and CDR2 YYREEE (reference sequence). CDR3 length: 16 residues. With 5 bases removed from V and 1 base from J, the gap between germline ends came to 16 bases. The CDR3 sequence: CASRTGNIGSYNEQFF. In DNA, the CDR3 is TGTGCCAGCAGGACGGGGAATATTGGGTCCTACAATGAGCAGTTCTTC. Full variable domain (outside the CDR3, taken from reference TRBV5-4 and TRBJ2-1): ETGVTQSPTHLIKTRGQQVTLRCSSQSGHNTVSWYQQALGQGPQFIFQYYREEENGRGNFPPRFSGLQFPNYSSELNVNALELDDSALYLCASRTGNIGSYNEQFFGPGTRLTVL.

This chain uses TRBV19 with TRBJ1-5, with a weak D call TRBD1 (6 bases). V was shortened by 4 bases and J by 0 bases, with 10 bases between the two germline ends. The CDR3 is 15 residues long. Germline CDR1 and CDR2: LNHDA and SQIVND (reference sequence). This chain's CDR3 is CASSSTGISNQPQHF. DNA of the CDR3: TGTGCCAGTAGTAGTACAGGGATTAGCAATCAGCCCCAGCATTTT.